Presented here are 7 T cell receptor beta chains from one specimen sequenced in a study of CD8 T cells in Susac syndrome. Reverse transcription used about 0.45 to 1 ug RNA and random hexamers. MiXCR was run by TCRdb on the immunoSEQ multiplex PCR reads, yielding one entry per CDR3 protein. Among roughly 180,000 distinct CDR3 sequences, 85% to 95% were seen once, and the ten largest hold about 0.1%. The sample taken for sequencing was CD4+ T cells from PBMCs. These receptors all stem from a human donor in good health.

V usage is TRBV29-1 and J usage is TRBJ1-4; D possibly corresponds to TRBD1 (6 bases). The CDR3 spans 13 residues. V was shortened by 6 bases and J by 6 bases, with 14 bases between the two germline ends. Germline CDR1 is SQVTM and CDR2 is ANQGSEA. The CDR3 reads CSVAFGGDEKLFF. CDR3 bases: TGCAGCGTAGCCTTTGGGGGCGATGAAAAACTGTTTTTT.

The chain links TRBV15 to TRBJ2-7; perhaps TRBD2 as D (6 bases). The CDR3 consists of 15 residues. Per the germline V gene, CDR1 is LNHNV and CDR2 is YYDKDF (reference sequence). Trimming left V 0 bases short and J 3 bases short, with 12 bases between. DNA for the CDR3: TGTGCCACCAGCAGAGATAGGGACTCGATCTACGAGCAGTACTTC. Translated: CATSRDRDSIYEQYF.

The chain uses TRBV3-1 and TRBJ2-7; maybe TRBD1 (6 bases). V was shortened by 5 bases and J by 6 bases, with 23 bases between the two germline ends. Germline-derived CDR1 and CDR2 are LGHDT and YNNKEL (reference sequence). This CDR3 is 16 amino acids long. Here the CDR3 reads CASSLRTGDNRGEQYF. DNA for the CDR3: TGTGCCAGCAGCTTAAGGACCGGGGACAATAGGGGCGAGCAGTACTTC.

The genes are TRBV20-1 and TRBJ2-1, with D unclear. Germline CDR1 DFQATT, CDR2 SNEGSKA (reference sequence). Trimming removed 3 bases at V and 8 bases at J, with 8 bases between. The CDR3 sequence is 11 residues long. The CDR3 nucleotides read TGCAGTGCTAGCCGACATCATGAGCAGTTCTTC. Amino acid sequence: CSASRHHEQFF.

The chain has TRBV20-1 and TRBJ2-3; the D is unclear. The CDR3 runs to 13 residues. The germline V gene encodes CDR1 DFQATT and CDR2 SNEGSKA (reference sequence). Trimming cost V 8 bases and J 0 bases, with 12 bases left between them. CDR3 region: CSKKTTSTDTQYF. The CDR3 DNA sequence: TGCAGTAAAAAAACCACTAGCACAGATACGCAGTATTTT.

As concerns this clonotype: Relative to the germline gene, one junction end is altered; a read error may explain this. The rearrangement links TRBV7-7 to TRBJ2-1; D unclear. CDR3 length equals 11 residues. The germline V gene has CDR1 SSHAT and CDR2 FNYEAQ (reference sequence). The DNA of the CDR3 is TGTGCTAGCAGCTTAGCCCATGAGCAGTTCTTC. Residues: CASSLAHEQFF.

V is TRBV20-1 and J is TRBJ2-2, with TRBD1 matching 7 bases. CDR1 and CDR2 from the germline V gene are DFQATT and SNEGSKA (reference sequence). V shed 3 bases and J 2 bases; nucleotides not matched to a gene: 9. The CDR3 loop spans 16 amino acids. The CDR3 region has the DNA TGCAGTGCTAGGGAGTGGGCAGGGGGAAACACCGGGGAGCTGTTTTTT. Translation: CSAREWAGGNTGELFF.